Shown below are 9 T cell receptor beta chains from a single sample sequenced in a study of early T cells in non-severe SARS-CoV-2 infection. TCRdb called the 5' RACE reads again in MiXCR, with one record for every CDR3 protein. The sample holds 97,000 or so distinct CDR3 sequences, 8% to 13% seen once. The sample here was whole blood, taken at baseline. Receptors were obtained from an adult who was a healthcare worker with PCR-confirmed SARS-CoV-2 infection or an uninfected control (not recorded which).

This clonotype was detected a few times. CDR3 in amino acids: CASSRRQGETGELFF. The DNA for the CDR3 is TGTGCCAGCAGCCGACGACAGGGGGAAACCGGGGAGCTGTTTTTT. V usage is TRBV2 and J usage is TRBJ2-2; 9 nucleotides match TRBD1. V dropped 6 bases and J dropped 5; count of bases not matched to a gene: 7. This CDR3 region has 15 residues. CDR1 is SNHLY and CDR2 is FYNNEI in the germline V gene.

The table lists this clonotype with a few counts. The gene calls are TRBV10-2 and TRBJ1-1; the D is unclear. This CDR3 region has 12 residues. Germline V gene lookup returns CDR1 WSHSY and CDR2 SAAADI. V lost 6 bases and J 1 base, leaving 6 bases between the germline ends. CDR3 DNA: TGCGCCAGCAGATTCAAGAACACTGAAGCTTTCTTT. Its protein is CASRFKNTEAFF.

The CDR3 nucleotides are TGCAGCGTTTGGGCGGCGGAGACTAATGAAAAACTGTTTTTT. Amino acids: CSVWAAETNEKLFF. J is TRBJ1-4 and V is TRBV29-1; D is undetermined. V was cut by 5 bases and J by 2 bases, with 12 bases left in between. Germline loops: CDR1 SQVTM, CDR2 ANQGSEA. The CDR3 loop spans 14 amino acids. Full variable domain (missing parts from reference TRBV29-1 and TRBJ1-4): SAVISQKPSRDICQRGTSLTIQCQVDSQVTMMFWYRQQPGQSLTLIATANQGSEATYESGFVIDKFPISRPNLTFSTLTVSNMSPEDSSIYLCSVWAAETNEKLFFGSGTQLSVL.

This clonotype occurred many times. The chain combines TRBV24-1 with TRBJ2-6; TRBD2 might be the D (6 bases). In germline, CDR1 is KGHDR, CDR2 SFDVKD. The CDR3 length is 19 residues. Trimming pared 3 bases from V and 2 bases from J, leaving 19 bases between. The CDR3 coding sequence is TGTGCCACCAGTGATCCGATAAGGGACTCTAGGACTGGGGCCAACGTCCTGACTTTC. This translates into CATSDPIRDSRTGANVLTF.

This clonotype was recorded a few times. The chain couples TRBV19 to TRBJ1-5, with 8 positions matching TRBD1. Germline lookup yields CDR1 LNHDA and CDR2 SQIVND (reference sequence). CDR3 size: 14 residues. V gave up 6 bases and J gave up 10 bases; unmatched junction bases: 11. Written as DNA, the CDR3 is TGTGCCAGTAGGATTACAGGGGGTCTCACACCCCAGCATTTT. Residues: CASRITGGLTPQHF. Together with reference TRBV19 and TRBJ1-5, the CDR3 gives the full variable domain: DGGITQSPKYLFRKEGQNVTLSCEQNLNHDAMYWYRQDPGQGLRLIYYSQIVNDFQKGDIAEGYSVSREKKESFPLTVTSAQKNPTAFYLCASRITGGLTPQHFGDGTRLSIL.

In this sample, this clonotype turned up many times. The chain links TRBV27 to TRBJ2-5, with D perhaps given as TRBD1 or TRBD2 (5 bases each). Per germline, CDR1 MNHEY and CDR2 SMNVEV (reference sequence). V dropped 4 bases and J dropped 3 bases, with 12 bases sitting between them. The CDR3 is made up of 14 amino acids. The CDR3 bases are TGTGCCAGCAGTTATAGCGACAGAGAAGAGACCCAGTACTTC. Residues: CASSYSDREETQYF.

The rearrangement links TRBV3-1 to TRBJ2-1; no clear D. The V gene's germline CDR1 is LGHDT and CDR2 YNNKEL (reference sequence). The germline V and J ends were trimmed by 9 bases and 10 bases, with 25 bases remaining between them. CDR3 size: 15 residues. Here the CDR3 reads CASPPVTSHIGEQFF. The CDR3, as DNA: TGTGCCAGTCCCCCAGTCACCTCACACATCGGGGAGCAGTTCTTC.

This clonotype has just a few counts. The chain is built from TRBV10-3 and TRBJ1-5; no clear D gene. The CDR3 runs to 14 residues. The germline V gene encodes CDR1 ENHRY and CDR2 SYGVKD. Trimming left V 6 bases short and J 6 bases short, with 15 bases between. The CDR3 is CAISPDGLTQPQHF. DNA for the CDR3: TGTGCCATCAGCCCGGACGGTCTAACTCAGCCCCAGCATTTT.

This chain links TRBV4-3 with TRBJ2-7; no reliable D call. This CDR3 region has 14 residues. Trimming stripped 0 bases from V and 2 bases from J, with 8 bases between. CDR1 is LGHNA, CDR2 YSLEER, per germline. CDR3 in amino acids: CASSQDKATYEQYF. The CDR3 DNA reads as TGCGCCAGCAGCCAAGACAAGGCGACCTACGAGCAGTACTTC.